This TCR beta chain was observed in a study of CD8+ T cells in alopecia areata. Study-level points and caveats: Higher clonality was seen in lesional scalp than in normal scalp, especially in alopecia totalis/universalis.

For this clone: Its cognate antigen is unknown.

V lost 3 bases to trimming and J lost 6 bases, with 14 bases between them. The germline CDR1 and CDR2 sequences are SGHNT and YENEEA. There are 15 residues in the CDR3. It was from alopecia areata patients that lesional scalp punch biopsies and peripheral blood were collected. cDNA serving as the sequencing template came from extracted, reverse transcribed RNA. The data were produced by immunoSEQ multiplex PCR, yet TCRdb's version contains in-frame clones alone and is incomplete. The repertoire consists of 180,000 or so clones, with about 66% occurring once and the leading ten covering more than 9.5%.

Material: CD8+ T cells sorted from blood, obtained at week 0. The sequence came from a human donor with alopecia areata. V gene TRBV11-3 combines with J gene TRBJ2-2; either TRBD1 or TRBD2 may fit D (5 bases each). CDR3 in DNA: TGTGCCAGCAGCTTGGGCTCAGGGCGGGCCGGGGAGCTGTTTTTT. Amino acids: CASSLGSGRAGELFF.